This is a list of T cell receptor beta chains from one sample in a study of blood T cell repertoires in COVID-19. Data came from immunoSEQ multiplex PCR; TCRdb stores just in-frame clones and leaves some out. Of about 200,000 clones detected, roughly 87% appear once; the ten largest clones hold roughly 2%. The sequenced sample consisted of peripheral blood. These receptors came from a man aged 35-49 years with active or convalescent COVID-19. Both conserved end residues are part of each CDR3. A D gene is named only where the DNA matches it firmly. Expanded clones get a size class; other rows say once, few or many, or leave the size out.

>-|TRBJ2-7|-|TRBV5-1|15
CASSLPTVTSYEQYF
TGCGCCAGCAGCTTGCCGACAGTGACCTCCTACGAGCAGTACTTC
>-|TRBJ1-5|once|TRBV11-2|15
CASSISSGGGAPQHF
TGTGCCAGCAGCATCTCCTCGGGAGGCGGGGCGCCCCAGCATTTT
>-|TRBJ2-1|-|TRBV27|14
CASSLIDSLNEQFF
TGTGCCAGCAGTTTAATAGACAGCCTCAATGAGCAGTTCTTC
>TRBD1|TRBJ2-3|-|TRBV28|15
CATEAQLTGADTQYF
TGTGCCACCGAAGCACAACTTACAGGGGCAGATACGCAGTATTTT
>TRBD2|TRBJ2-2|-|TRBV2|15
CASRELAGVTGELFF
TGTGCCAGCAGGGAACTAGCGGGAGTCACCGGGGAGCTGTTTTTT
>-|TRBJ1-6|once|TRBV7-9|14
CASSLTGGDSPLHF
TGTGCCAGCAGCTTAACGGGCGGGGACTCACCCCTCCACTTT
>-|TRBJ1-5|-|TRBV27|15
CASSFFAGVNQPQHF
TGTGCCAGCAGTTTTTTTGCAGGGGTCAATCAGCCCCAGCATTTT
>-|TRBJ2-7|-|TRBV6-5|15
CASNVRGALSYEQYF
TGTGCCAGCAACGTACGGGGGGCCCTCTCCTACGAGCAGTACTTC
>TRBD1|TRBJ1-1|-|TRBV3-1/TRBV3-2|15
CASSRTGTGYTEAFF
TGTGCCAGCAGCCGTACCGGGACAGGGTACACTGAAGCTTTCTTT
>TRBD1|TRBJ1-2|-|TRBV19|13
CASSLQGNYGYTF
TGTGCCAGTAGTCTACAGGGGAACTATGGCTACACCTTC
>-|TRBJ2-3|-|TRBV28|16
CASSRPDSIAPGTQYF
TGTGCCAGCAGCCGCCCGGACAGCATTGCCCCCGGTACGCAGTATTTT
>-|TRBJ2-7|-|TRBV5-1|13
CASSLSLSYEQYF
TGCGCCAGCAGCTTGTCACTATCCTACGAGCAGTACTTC
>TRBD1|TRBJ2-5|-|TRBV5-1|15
CASSVGQGAAETQYF
TGCGCCAGCAGCGTGGGACAGGGGGCCGCAGAGACCCAGTACTTC
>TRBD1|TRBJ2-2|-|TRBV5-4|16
CASSVSRQGWTGELFF
TGTGCCAGCAGCGTTTCACGACAGGGTTGGACCGGGGAGCTGTTTTTT
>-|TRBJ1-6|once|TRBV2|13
CASSVREGTPLHF
TGTGCCAGCAGTGTTAGGGAGGGCACACCCCTCCACTTT
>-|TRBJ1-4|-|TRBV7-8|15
CASSLEWTDNEKLFF
TGTGCCAGCAGCTTAGAGTGGACAGATAATGAAAAACTGTTTTTT
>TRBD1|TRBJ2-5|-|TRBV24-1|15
CATSDGGTAKETQYF
TGTGCCACCAGTGATGGTGGGACAGCCAAGGAGACCCAGTACTTC
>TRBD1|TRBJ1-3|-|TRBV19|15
CASSMGQASGNTIYF
TGTGCCAGTAGTATGGGACAGGCCTCTGGAAACACCATATATTTT
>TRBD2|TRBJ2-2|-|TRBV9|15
CASRGTSGNTGELFF
TGTGCCAGCAGGGGGACTAGCGGGAACACCGGGGAGCTGTTTTTT
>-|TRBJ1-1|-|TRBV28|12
CASSSPAREAFF
TGTGCCAGCAGTTCCCCCGCCAGGGAAGCTTTCTTT
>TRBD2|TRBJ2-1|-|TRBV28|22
CASSFSGQRRRLAGAFLNEQFF
TGTGCCAGCAGTTTTTCGGGACAGAGGAGGAGACTAGCGGGAGCATTCCTCAATGAGCAGTTCTTC
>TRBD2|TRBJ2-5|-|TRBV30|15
CAWSRTSGRKETQYF
TGTGCCTGGAGTCGGACTAGCGGGAGAAAAGAGACCCAGTACTTC
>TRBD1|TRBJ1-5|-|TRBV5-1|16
CASSLGGQASNQPQHF
TGCGCCAGCAGCTTGGGTGGACAGGCGAGCAATCAGCCCCAGCATTTT
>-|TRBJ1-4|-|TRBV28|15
CASNPPGTTNEKLFF
TGTGCCAGCAACCCCCCAGGGACAACTAATGAAAAACTGTTTTTT
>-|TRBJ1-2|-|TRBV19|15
CASHPAYFGEDGYTF
TGTGCCAGTCATCCGGCGTATTTCGGGGAAGACGGCTACACCTTC
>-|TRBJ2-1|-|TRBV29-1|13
CSVEGGAWGEQFF
TGCAGCGTTGAAGGCGGGGCGTGGGGTGAGCAGTTCTTC
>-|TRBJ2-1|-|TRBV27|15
CASRGGWSSYNEQFF
TGTGCCAGCAGGGGGGGATGGAGCTCCTACAATGAGCAGTTCTTC